A selection of T cell receptor beta chains follows, all from one sample in a study of regulatory T cells in long-lasting Graves disease. A single record per CDR3 protein comes from TCRdb applying MiXCR to the multiplex PCR reads. The data contain hundreds of thousands of distinct CDR3 sequences, 15% of them singletons. These data also formed part of another study, on T cells in Graves' hyperthyroidism and ophthalmopathy.

The sample consisted of peripheral blood mononuclear cells (PBMCs), taken at new diagnosis, from a patient treated with antithyroid drugs. These receptors were obtained from a woman between 35 and 50 years old with Graves disease. CDR3s include the opening cysteine and the closing phenylalanine or tryptophan.

len: 18; j_gene: TRBJ1-5; v_gene: TRBV20-1; CDR3aa: CSARDRAAPGRPNQPQHF
len: 15; j_gene: TRBJ2-5; v_gene: TRBV9; CDR3aa: CASSVRQGGSETQYF
len: 11; j_gene: TRBJ2-7; v_gene: TRBV30; CDR3aa: CAWRGGYEQYF
len: 13; j_gene: TRBJ2-1; v_gene: TRBV7-2; CDR3aa: CASNQNSGSEQFF
len: 14; j_gene: TRBJ1-4; v_gene: TRBV2; CDR3aa: CAITPGATNEKLFF
len: 12; j_gene: TRBJ1-2; v_gene: TRBV20-1; CDR3aa: CSAGDRVYGYTF
len: 14; j_gene: TRBJ2-7; v_gene: TRBV7-2; CDR3aa: CASSPDPGNYEQYF
len: 15; j_gene: TRBJ1-5; v_gene: TRBV28; CDR3aa: CASNPGQDSNQPQHF
len: 13; j_gene: TRBJ2-1; v_gene: TRBV12-3/TRBV12-4; CDR3aa: CASVDRDYNEQFF
len: 12; j_gene: TRBJ1-1; v_gene: TRBV10-3; CDR3aa: CAIGGVTVEAFF
len: 11; j_gene: TRBJ2-7; v_gene: TRBV28; CDR3aa: CATLGAYEQYF
len: 15; j_gene: TRBJ1-6; v_gene: TRBV6-1; CDR3aa: CASRGTQGAGSPLHF
len: 14; j_gene: TRBJ2-7; v_gene: TRBV30; CDR3aa: CAWSALAGDYEQYF
len: 14; j_gene: TRBJ2-5; v_gene: TRBV10-3; CDR3aa: CAITSGLDGETQYF
len: 16; j_gene: TRBJ2-2; v_gene: TRBV7-2; CDR3aa: CASSPLTGGGAGELFF
len: 13; j_gene: TRBJ2-5; v_gene: TRBV2; CDR3aa: CASSKQRGETQYF
len: 15; j_gene: TRBJ1-5; v_gene: TRBV19; CDR3aa: CASSTTDRVNQPQHF
len: 16; j_gene: TRBJ2-2; v_gene: TRBV20-1; CDR3aa: CSARVSTPSGAGELFF
len: 15; j_gene: TRBJ1-6; v_gene: TRBV7-9; CDR3aa: CASSPAQGSNSPLHF
len: 18; j_gene: TRBJ2-2; v_gene: TRBV6-2/TRBV6-3; CDR3aa: CASSYSSSGSGGTGELFF
len: 16; j_gene: TRBJ2-1; v_gene: TRBV28; CDR3aa: CASSFGSRGTYNEQFF
len: 18; j_gene: TRBJ2-1; v_gene: TRBV15; CDR3aa: CATSRSTGLAGGGNEQFF
len: 15; j_gene: TRBJ2-2; v_gene: TRBV7-6; CDR3aa: CASIESGGRTGELFF
len: 16; j_gene: TRBJ2-7; v_gene: TRBV18; CDR3aa: CASSPTWDISFYEQYF